These 12 T cell receptor beta chains came from one sample sequenced in a study of Ad26.COV2.S vaccination and SARS-CoV-2 variants. The treatment is: roughly 20 received Ad26.COV2.S at low or high dose, single or two shots; 5 received placebo; per-sample allocation not given. Sampling occurred on day 63 after the first vaccine or placebo injection. Assay: immunoSEQ multiplex PCR; the TCRdb copy retains only in-frame clones and omits some. The data contain around 450,000 clones, around nine tenths of them singletons. Here the sequenced sample was peripheral blood, taken in a trial of Ad26.COV2.S vaccine versus placebo. These receptors all come from a person aged 18-65 years who received the Ad26.COV2.S COVID-19 vaccine or a placebo.

The V call is TRBV6-5, the J call TRBJ1-3; maybe TRBD1 (6 bases). The CDR3 has 16 residues. V lost 0 bases and J lost 2, with 11 bases in between. Germline loops: CDR1 MNHEY, CDR2 SVGAGI. This CDR3 reads CASSYSWGLAGNTIYF. The CDR3 bases are TGTGCCAGCAGTTACTCGTGGGGGCTGGCTGGAAACACCATATATTTT.

The gene calls are TRBV3-1 (or the pseudogene TRBV3-2) and TRBJ2-2, with 11 bases fitting TRBD1. The ends lost 2 bases at V and 5 bases at J; junction bases unmatched: 4. The germline V gene encodes CDR1 LGHDT and CDR2 YNNKEL (reference sequence). This CDR3 has 16 residues. The DNA of the CDR3 is TGTGCCAGCAGCCAATACGGGACAGGGGGTACCGGGGAGCTGTTTTTT. Its protein product is CASSQYGTGGTGELFF.

The chain links TRBV10-3 to TRBJ1-5, with a tentative D call TRBD1 (6 bases). Between the trimmed V and J ends, which lost 6 bases and 3 bases, there was a span of 15 bases. This CDR3 is built from 15 residues. Per germline, CDR1 ENHRY and CDR2 SYGVKD. CDR3 sequence: CAISPSTGLNQPQHF. Written as DNA, the CDR3 is TGTGCCATCAGCCCATCGACAGGACTCAATCAGCCCCAGCATTTT.

This rearrangement joins TRBV5-1 to TRBJ2-2; unclear D gene. The CDR3 contains 15 residues. Germline CDR1 is SGHRS and CDR2 is YFSETQ. Trimming left V 4 bases short and J 7 bases short, with 17 bases between. The CDR3 region is CASSLHTKSLGELFF. In nucleotides, the CDR3 is TGCGCCAGCAGCCTGCATACTAAGAGCCTCGGGGAGCTGTTTTTT.

The CDR3 DNA reads as TGTGCCAGCAGCGAAGCGGGGGGCCGCTACAATGAGCAGTTCTTC. This encodes CASSEAGGRYNEQFF. V is TRBV6-2 or TRBV6-3 and J is TRBJ2-1, with 9 bases fitting TRBD2. After removal of 6 bases from V and 3 bases from J, the junction contained 6 bases not matched to a gene. Per germline, CDR1 MNHEY and CDR2 SVGEGT. This CDR3 comprises 15 residues.

The J gene is TRBJ2-3, the V gene TRBV9; 16 bases are shared with TRBD2. In germline, CDR1 is SGDLS, CDR2 YYNGEE. The CDR3 has 18 amino acids. The trim removed 4 bases at V and 4 bases at J, leaving 9 bases unmatched. The CDR3 reads CASSIGTSGGARSDTQYF. CDR3 DNA: TGTGCCAGCAGCATCGGGACTAGCGGGGGGGCCCGGTCAGATACGCAGTATTTT.

The gene calls are TRBV3-1 (or the pseudogene TRBV3-2) and TRBJ1-4; 11 bases map to TRBD1. Germline V lookup: CDR1 LGHDT, CDR2 YNNKEL (reference sequence). V lost 4 bases and J lost 6; bases outside the gene matches: 10. The CDR3 length is 17 residues. The CDR3 DNA reads as TGTGCCAGCAGCCTGGGCAGGACAGGGGGCGCGGATGAAAAACTGTTTTTT. This codes for CASSLGRTGGADEKLFF.

This clone was recorded a few times. The chain uses TRBV4-2 and TRBJ2-2, with D hard to call. CDR1 and CDR2 from the germline V gene are LGHNA and YNFKEQ. V lost 4 bases and J lost 9, with 12 bases in between. The CDR3 contains 13 residues. CDR3 in DNA: TGTGCCAGCAGCCCAACCCAGTCTAGGGAGCTGTTTTTT. Its translation: CASSPTQSRELFF.

In its sample, this clone was seen once. This chain links TRBV11-3 with TRBJ2-5; 8 nucleotides line up with TRBD1. V shed 5 bases, J shed 5 bases, and the junction held 7 bases outside the gene matches. Germline V gives CDR1 SGHNT, CDR2 YENEEA. This CDR3 contains 14 residues. Here the CDR3 DNA reads TGTGCCAGCAGCCGACAGGGGCTCGGGGAGACCCAGTACTTC. Protein sequence: CASSRQGLGETQYF. Full variable domain (remainder filled in from reference TRBV11-3 and TRBJ2-5): EAGVVQSPRYKIIEKKQPVAFWCNPISGHNTLYWYLQNLGQGPELLIRYENEEAVDDSQLPKDRFSAERLKGVDSTLKIQPAELGDSAVYLCASSRQGLGETQYFGPGTRLLVL.

CDR3 sequence (DNA): TGTGCCAGCAGCGTAGCCCCTCGGGGAGAGCGGGGGCGACACTACGAGCAGTACTTC. Translation: CASSVAPRGERGRHYEQYF. The chain recombines TRBV9 with TRBJ2-7; TRBD2 matches at 8 bases. The junction had 17 bases not matched to a gene; V was cut back by 0 bases and J by 3 bases. The CDR3 is 19 amino acids. The germline V gene encodes CDR1 SGDLS and CDR2 YYNGEE.

J is TRBJ2-7 and V is TRBV4-1; perhaps TRBD1 as D (6 bases). The CDR3 is 15 residues long. The germline V gene has CDR1 MGHRA and CDR2 YSYEKL. V was trimmed by 1 base and J by 12 bases, leaving 22 bases between them. The CDR3, as DNA: TGCGCCAGCAGCCAAGCCCAAAGCGTCAGGGGATCTGTGTACTTC. Translated: CASSQAQSVRGSVYF.

This clone has only one observation. V usage is TRBV18 and J usage is TRBJ2-7, with a tentative D call TRBD1 (6 bases). CDR3 size: 14 residues. CDR1 and CDR2 (germline): KGHSH, LQKENI. Trimming pared 3 bases from V and 0 bases from J, leaving 9 bases between. The CDR3, as DNA: TGTGCCAGCTCACCCCGGGGACACTCCTACGAGCAGTACTTC. This sequence encodes CASSPRGHSYEQYF.